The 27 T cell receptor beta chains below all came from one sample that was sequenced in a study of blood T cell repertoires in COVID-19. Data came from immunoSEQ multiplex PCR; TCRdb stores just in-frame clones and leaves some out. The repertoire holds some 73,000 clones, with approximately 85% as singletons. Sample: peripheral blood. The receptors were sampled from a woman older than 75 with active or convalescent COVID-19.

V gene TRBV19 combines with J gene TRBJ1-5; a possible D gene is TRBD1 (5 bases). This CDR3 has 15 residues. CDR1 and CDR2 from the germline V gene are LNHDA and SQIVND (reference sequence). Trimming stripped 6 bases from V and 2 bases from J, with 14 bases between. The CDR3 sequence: CASRRTLPGNQPQHF. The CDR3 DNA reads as TGTGCCAGTAGGCGGACACTACCTGGCAATCAGCCCCAGCATTTT. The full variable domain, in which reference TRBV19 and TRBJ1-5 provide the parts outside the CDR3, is DGGITQSPKYLFRKEGQNVTLSCEQNLNHDAMYWYRQDPGQGLRLIYYSQIVNDFQKGDIAEGYSVSREKKESFPLTVTSAQKNPTAFYLCASRRTLPGNQPQHFGDGTRLSIL.

In DNA, the CDR3 is TGTGCCTGGGATTTAAGGGGGCTCGATGGGAACACTGAAGCTTTCTTT. Translating it yields CAWDLRGLDGNTEAFF. V and J are TRBV30 and TRBJ1-1, with 7 nucleotides matching TRBD1. This CDR3 is 16 amino acids long. With 5 bases clipped from V and 1 base from J, the junction kept 13 bases outside the gene matches. CDR1 and CDR2 from the germline V gene are GTSNPN and SVGIG (reference sequence).

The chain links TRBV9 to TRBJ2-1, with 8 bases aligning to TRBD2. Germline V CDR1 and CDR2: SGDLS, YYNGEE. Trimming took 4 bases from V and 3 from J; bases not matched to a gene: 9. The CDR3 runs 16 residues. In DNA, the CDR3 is TGTGCCAGCAGCCACCCGGTGGCGGGGGGCTACAATGAGCAGTTCTTC. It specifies CASSHPVAGGYNEQFF. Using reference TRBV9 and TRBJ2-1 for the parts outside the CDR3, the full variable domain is DSGVTQTPKHLITATGQRVTLRCSPRSGDLSVYWYQQSLDQGLQFLIQYYNGEERAKGNILERFSAQQFPDLHSELNLSSLELGDSALYFCASSHPVAGGYNEQFFGPGTRLTVL.

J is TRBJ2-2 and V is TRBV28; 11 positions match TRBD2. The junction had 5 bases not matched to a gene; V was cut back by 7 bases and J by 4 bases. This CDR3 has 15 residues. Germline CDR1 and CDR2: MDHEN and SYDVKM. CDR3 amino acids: CASISSGGLTGELFF. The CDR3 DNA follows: TGTGCCAGCATTTCTAGCGGGGGGCTCACCGGGGAGCTGTTTTTT.

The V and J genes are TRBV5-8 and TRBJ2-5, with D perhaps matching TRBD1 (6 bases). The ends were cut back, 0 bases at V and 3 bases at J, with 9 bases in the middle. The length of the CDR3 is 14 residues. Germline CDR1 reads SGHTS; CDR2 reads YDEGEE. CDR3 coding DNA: TGTGCCAGCAGCTTGGGAGGGGGAGAAGAGACCCAGTACTTC. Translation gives CASSLGGGEETQYF. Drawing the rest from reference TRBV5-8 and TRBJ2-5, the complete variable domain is EAGVTQSPTHLIKTRGQQATLRCSPISGHTSVYWYQQALGLGLQFLLWYDEGEERNRGNFPPRFSGRQFPNYSSELNVNALELEDSALYLCASSLGGGEETQYFGPGTRLLVL.

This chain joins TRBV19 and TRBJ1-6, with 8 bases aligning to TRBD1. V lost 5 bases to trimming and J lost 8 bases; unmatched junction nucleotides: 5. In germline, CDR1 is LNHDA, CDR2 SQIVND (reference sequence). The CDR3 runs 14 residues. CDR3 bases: TGTGCCAGTAGTTCCCCGGACAGGGATTCACCCCTCCACTTT. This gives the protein CASSSPDRDSPLHF.

The CDR3 reads CASRVVPSTDTQYF. CDR3 coding DNA: TGTGCCAGCCGGGTAGTACCTAGCACAGATACGCAGTATTTT. V usage is TRBV27 and J usage is TRBJ2-3; no clear D gene. The length of the CDR3 is 14 residues. Looked up from germline, CDR1 is MNHEY and CDR2 is SMNVEV (reference sequence). The V and J ends lost 8 bases and 0 bases respectively, with 12 bases between them.

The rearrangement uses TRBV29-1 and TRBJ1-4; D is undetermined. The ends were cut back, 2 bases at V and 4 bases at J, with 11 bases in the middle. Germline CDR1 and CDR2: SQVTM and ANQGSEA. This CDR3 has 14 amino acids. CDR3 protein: CSVETGINNEKLFF. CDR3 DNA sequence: TGCAGCGTTGAAACCGGGATAAATAATGAAAAACTGTTTTTT.

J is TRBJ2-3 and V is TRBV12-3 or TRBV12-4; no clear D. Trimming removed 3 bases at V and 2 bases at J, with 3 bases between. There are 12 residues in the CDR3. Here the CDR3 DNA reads TGTGCCAGCAGTTTCATCACAGATACGCAGTATTTT. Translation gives CASSFITDTQYF.

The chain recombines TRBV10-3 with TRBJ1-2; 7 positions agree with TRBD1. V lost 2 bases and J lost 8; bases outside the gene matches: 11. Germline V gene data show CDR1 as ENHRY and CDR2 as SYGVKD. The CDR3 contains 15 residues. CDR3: CAISERGGRDRGYTF. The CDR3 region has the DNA TGTGCCATCAGTGAGAGAGGGGGCAGGGATCGGGGCTACACCTTC.

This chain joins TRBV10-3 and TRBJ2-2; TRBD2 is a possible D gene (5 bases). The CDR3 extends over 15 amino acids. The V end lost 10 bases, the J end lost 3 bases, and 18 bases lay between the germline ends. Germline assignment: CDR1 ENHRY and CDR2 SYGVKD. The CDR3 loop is CATQNPGSYTGELFF. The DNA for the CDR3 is TGTGCCACCCAAAACCCGGGATCCTACACCGGGGAGCTGTTTTTT.

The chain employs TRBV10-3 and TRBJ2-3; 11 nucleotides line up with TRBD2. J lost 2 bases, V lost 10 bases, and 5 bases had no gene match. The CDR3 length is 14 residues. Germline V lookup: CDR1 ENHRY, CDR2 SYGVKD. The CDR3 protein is CATGTSGATDTQYF. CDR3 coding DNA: TGTGCCACTGGGACTAGCGGAGCCACAGATACGCAGTATTTT.

The CDR3 here is CASRTTGYRSGANVLTF. The CDR3 region has the DNA TGTGCCTCCCGAACGACAGGGTACCGATCTGGGGCCAACGTCCTGACTTTC. The chain couples TRBV30 to TRBJ2-6; TRBD1 matches 7 bases. The CDR3 loop spans 17 amino acids. Germline CDR1 reads GTSNPN; CDR2 reads SVGIG (reference sequence). J was trimmed by 1 base and V by 7 bases; bases with no gene match: 13. The full variable domain, completed using reference TRBV30 and TRBJ2-6, is SQTIHQWPATLVQPVGSPLSLECTVEGTSNPNLYWYRQAAGRGLQLLFYSVGIGQISSEVPQNLSASRPQDRQFILSSKKLLLSDSGFYLCASRTTGYRSGANVLTFGAGSRLTVL.

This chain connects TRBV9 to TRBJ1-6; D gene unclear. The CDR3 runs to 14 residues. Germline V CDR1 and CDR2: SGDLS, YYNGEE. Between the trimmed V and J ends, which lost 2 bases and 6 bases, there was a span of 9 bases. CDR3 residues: CASSVGGLNSPLHF. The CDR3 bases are TGTGCCAGCAGCGTGGGAGGCCTTAATTCACCCCTCCACTTT.

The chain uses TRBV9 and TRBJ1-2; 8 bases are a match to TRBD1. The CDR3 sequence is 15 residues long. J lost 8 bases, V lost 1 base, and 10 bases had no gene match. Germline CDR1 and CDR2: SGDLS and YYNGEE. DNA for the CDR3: TGTGCCAGCAGCGTAACTGGGACAGGCAAAGGAGGCTACACCTTC. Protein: CASSVTGTGKGGYTF.

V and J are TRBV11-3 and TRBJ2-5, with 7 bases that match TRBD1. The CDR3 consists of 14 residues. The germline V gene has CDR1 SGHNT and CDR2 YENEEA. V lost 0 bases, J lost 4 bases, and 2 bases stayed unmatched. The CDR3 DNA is TGTGCCAGCAGCTTAGACTACAGGGGAGAGACCCAGTACTTC. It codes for CASSLDYRGETQYF.

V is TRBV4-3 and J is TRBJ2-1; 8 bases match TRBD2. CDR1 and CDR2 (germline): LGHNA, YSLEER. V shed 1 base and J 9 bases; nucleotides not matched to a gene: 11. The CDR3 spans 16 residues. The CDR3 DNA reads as TGCGCCAGCAGCCAAGGACTAGCGTTTGAGGGAGCTGAGCAGTTCTTC. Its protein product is CASSQGLAFEGAEQFF.

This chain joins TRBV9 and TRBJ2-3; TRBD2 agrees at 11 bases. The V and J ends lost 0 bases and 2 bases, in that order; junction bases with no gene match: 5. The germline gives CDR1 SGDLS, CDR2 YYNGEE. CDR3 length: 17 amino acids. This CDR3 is CASSVGASGGFTDTQYF. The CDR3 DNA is TGTGCCAGCAGCGTAGGTGCTAGCGGGGGGTTCACAGATACGCAGTATTTT.

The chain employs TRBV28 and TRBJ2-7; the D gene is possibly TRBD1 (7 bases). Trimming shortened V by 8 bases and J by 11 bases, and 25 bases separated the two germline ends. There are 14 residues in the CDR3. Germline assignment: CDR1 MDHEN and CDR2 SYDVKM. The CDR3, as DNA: TGTGCCAGCGCATATTCCTTTCAGGGGGGCGAAGAGTACTTC. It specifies CASAYSFQGGEEYF.

CDR3 in amino acids: CASSPMKTDSTDTQYF. CDR3 in DNA: TGTGCCAGCTCACCAATGAAGACAGATAGCACAGATACGCAGTATTTT. The chain uses TRBV18 and TRBJ2-3; the D gene is possibly TRBD1 (5 bases). The CDR3 sequence is 16 residues long. Trimming shortened V by 2 bases and J by 0 bases, and 12 bases separated the two germline ends. Germline CDR1 and CDR2: KGHSH and LQKENI. The complete variable domain, with remaining parts taken from reference TRBV18 and TRBJ2-3, reads NAGVMQNPRHLVRRRGQEARLRCSPMKGHSHVYWYRQLPEEGLKFMVYLQKENIIDESGMPKERFSAEFPKEGPSILRIQQVVRGDSAAYFCASSPMKTDSTDTQYFGPGTRLTVL.

CDR3 residues: CASSLDRVGELFF. CDR3 sequence (DNA): TGCGCCAGCAGCTTGGACAGGGTCGGGGAGCTGTTTTTT. The genes are TRBV5-1 and TRBJ2-2, with a possible D match to TRBD1 (6 bases). V dropped 0 bases and J dropped 7 bases, with 7 bases sitting between them. CDR1 is SGHRS, CDR2 YFSETQ, per germline. This CDR3 comprises 13 residues.

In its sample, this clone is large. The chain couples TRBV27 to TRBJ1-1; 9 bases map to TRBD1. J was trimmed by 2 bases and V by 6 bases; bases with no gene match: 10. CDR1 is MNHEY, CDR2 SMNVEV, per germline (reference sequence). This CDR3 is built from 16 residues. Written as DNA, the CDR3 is TGTGCCAGCAGGGGGTCGGGACAGGGACCAAACACTGAAGCTTTCTTT. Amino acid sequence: CASRGSGQGPNTEAFF.

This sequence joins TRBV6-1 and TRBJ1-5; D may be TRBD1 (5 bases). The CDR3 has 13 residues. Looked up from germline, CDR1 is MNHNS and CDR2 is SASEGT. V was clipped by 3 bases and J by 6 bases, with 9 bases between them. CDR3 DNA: TGTGCCAGCAGTGATGGGGGAGGTCAGCCCCAGCATTTT. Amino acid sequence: CASSDGGGQPQHF.

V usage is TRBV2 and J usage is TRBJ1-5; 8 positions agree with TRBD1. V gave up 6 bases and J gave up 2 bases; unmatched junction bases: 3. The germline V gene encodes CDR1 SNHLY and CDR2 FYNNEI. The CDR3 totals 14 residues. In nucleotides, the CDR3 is TGTGCCAGCAGCTGGACAGGGCGCAATCAGCCCCAGCATTTT. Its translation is CASSWTGRNQPQHF. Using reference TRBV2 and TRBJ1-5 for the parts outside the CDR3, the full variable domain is EPEVTQTPSHQVTQMGQEVILRCVPISNHLYFYWYRQILGQKVEFLVSFYNNEISEKSEIFDDQFSVERPDGSNFTLKIRSTKLEDSAMYFCASSWTGRNQPQHFGDGTRLSIL.

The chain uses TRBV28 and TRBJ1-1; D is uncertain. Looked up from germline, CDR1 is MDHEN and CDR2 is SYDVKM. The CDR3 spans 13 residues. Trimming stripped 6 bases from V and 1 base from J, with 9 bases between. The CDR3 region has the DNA TGTGCCAGCAGACCTGGAGGGAACACTGAAGCTTTCTTT. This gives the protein CASRPGGNTEAFF.

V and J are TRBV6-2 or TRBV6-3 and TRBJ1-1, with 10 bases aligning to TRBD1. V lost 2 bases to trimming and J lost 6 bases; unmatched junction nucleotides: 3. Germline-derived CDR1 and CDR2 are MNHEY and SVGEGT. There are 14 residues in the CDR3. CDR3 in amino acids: CASSYRTGGSEAFF. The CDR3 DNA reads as TGTGCCAGCAGTTACAGGACAGGGGGGTCTGAAGCTTTCTTT.

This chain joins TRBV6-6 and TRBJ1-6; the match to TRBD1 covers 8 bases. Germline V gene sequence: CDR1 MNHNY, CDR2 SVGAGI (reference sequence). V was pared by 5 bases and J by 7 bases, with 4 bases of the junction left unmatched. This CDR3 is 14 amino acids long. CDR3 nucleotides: TGTGCCAGCAGTGCCCGGGACAGGAATTCACCCCTCCACTTT. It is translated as CASSARDRNSPLHF.